This TCR beta chain derives from a study of graft-versus-host responses after intestinal transplantation. Study information: All of the recipients had induction that used anti-thymocyte globulin, then tacrolimus and steroids for two to four years. Findings and limits, study-wide: The recipient marrow held GvH clones, and some of them showed up first in ileum or blood. Graft-donor T cell macrochimerism in patients accompanied high graft-versus-host to host-versus-graft clonal ratios in allografts. An association linked early post-transplant HvG declines with peak circulating GvH clone levels.

Germline CDR1 SEHNR, CDR2 FQNEAQ (reference sequence). This CDR3 comprises 12 residues. V dropped 5 bases and J dropped 3 bases, with 8 bases sitting between them. Regarding this clone: The antigen is not known.

Measured with immunoSEQ multiplex PCR; TCRdb has only the in-frame clones, and not every one. The profile shows 70,000 to 75,000 clones, roughly 90% of them singletons. This rearrangement joins TRBV7-9 to TRBJ2-7, with D tentatively TRBD2 (6 bases). This clonotype originated in a human donor who received an intestinal transplant. The sequencing here drew on unstimulated CD8+ T cells sorted from spleen or lymph node cells, taken before intestinal transplant. The CDR3 DNA follows: TGTGCCAGCAGCCCGGGGGACTACGAGCAGTACTTC. Protein sequence: CASSPGDYEQYF.